This T cell receptor (beta chain) was observed in a study of T cell responses to AZD1222 COVID-19 vaccine. Study-level information: Whether given at about 4 or about 12 weeks, second doses were pooled. Study-level results: Two AZD1222 doses significantly raised spike-specific TCR breadth and depth over controls. Donor demographics were predominantly white British with a female majority; clonal diversity may be underestimated. Nearly half of spike-specific TCRs reportedly target unmutated variant regions.

Notes on this clone: Its specificity is not known.

Trimming pared 7 bases from V and 8 bases from J, leaving 9 bases between. Per germline, CDR1 DFQATT and CDR2 SNEGSKA (reference sequence). CDR3 length: 10 amino acids. Assay: immunoSEQ multiplex PCR; the TCRdb copy retains only in-frame clones and omits some. The sample contains some 180,000 clones, approximately 92% of which appear only once. The TCR comes from an adult in good health. The starting material was peripheral blood, obtained on day 0 of AZD1222 vaccination. The chain couples TRBV20-1 to TRBJ2-1, with D uncertain. The CDR3 nucleotides are TGCAGTGGCTCCCACCATGAGCAGTTCTTC. This encodes CSGSHHEQFF.